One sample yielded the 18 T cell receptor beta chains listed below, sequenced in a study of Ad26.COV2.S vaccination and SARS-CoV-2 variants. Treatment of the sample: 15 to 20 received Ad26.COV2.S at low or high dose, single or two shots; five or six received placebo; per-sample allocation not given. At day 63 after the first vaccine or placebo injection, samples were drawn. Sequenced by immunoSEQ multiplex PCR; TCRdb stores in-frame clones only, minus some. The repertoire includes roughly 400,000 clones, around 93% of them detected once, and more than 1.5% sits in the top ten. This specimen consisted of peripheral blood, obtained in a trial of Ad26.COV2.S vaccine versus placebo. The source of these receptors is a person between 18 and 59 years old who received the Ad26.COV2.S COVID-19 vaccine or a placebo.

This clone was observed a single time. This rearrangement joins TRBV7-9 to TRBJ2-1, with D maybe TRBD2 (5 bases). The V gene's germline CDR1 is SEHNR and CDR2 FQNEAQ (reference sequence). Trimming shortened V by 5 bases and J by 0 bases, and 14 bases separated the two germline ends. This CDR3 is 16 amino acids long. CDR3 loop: CASSLLSGSSYNEQFF. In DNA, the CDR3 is TGTGCCAGCAGCCTCCTATCTGGGAGCTCCTACAATGAGCAGTTCTTC.

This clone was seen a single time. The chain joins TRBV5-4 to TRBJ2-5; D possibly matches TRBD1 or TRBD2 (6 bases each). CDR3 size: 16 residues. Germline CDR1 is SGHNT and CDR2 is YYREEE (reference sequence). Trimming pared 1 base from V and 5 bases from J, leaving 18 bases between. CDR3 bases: TGTGCCAGCAGCTTGCGGCGGATGGGGGGCGAGGAGACCCAGTACTTC. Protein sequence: CASSLRRMGGEETQYF.

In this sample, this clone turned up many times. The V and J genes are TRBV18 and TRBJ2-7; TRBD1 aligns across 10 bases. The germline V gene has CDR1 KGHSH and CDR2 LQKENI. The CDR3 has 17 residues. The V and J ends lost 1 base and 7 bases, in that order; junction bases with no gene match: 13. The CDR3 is CASSPRYPGQGSSEQYF. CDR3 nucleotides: TGTGCCAGCTCACCACGGTACCCGGGACAGGGGTCGTCGGAGCAGTACTTC.

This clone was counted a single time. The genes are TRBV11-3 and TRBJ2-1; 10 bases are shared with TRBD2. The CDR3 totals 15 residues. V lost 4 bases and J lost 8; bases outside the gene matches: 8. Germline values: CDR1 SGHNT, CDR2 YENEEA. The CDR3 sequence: CASSSAGGPEDEQFF. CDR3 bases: TGTGCCAGCAGCTCAGCGGGGGGGCCGGAGGATGAGCAGTTCTTC. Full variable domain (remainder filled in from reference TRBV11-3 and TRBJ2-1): EAGVVQSPRYKIIEKKQPVAFWCNPISGHNTLYWYLQNLGQGPELLIRYENEEAVDDSQLPKDRFSAERLKGVDSTLKIQPAELGDSAVYLCASSSAGGPEDEQFFGPGTRLTVL.

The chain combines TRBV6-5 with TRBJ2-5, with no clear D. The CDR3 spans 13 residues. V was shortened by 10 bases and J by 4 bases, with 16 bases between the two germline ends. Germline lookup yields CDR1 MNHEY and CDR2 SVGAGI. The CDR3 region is CATHYQAGETQYF. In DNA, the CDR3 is TGTGCCACCCACTACCAAGCAGGAGAGACCCAGTACTTC.

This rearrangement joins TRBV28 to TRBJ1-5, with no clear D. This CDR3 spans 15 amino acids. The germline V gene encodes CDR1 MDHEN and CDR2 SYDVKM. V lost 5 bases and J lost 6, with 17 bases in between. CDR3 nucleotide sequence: TGTGCCAGCAGTACTTACACAACTCGGGGTCAGCCCCAGCATTTT. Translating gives CASSTYTTRGQPQHF.

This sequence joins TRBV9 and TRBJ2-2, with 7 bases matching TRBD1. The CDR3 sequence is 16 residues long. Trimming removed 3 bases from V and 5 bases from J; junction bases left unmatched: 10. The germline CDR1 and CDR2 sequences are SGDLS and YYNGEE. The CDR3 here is CASSAEITQGTGELFF. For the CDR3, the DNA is TGTGCCAGCAGCGCCGAAATAACACAGGGGACCGGGGAGCTGTTTTTT.

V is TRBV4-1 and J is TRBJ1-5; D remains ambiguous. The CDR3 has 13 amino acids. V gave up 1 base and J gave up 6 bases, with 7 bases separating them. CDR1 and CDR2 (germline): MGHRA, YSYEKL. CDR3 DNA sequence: TGCGCCAGCAGCCAAGTAGGCGCTCAGCCCCAGCATTTT. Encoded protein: CASSQVGAQPQHF.

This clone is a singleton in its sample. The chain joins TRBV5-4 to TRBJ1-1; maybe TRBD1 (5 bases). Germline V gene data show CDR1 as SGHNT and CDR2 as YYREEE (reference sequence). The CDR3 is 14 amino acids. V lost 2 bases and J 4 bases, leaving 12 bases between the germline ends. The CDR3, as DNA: TGTGCCAGCAGCTTTATGGGGGGGAGCACTGAAGCTTTCTTT. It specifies CASSFMGGSTEAFF.

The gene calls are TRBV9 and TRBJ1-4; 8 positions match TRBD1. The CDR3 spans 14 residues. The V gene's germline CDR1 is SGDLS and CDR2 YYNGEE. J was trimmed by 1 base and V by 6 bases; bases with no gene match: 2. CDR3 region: CASNTGGTNEKLFF. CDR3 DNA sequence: TGTGCCAGCAACACAGGGGGAACTAATGAAAAACTGTTTTTT.

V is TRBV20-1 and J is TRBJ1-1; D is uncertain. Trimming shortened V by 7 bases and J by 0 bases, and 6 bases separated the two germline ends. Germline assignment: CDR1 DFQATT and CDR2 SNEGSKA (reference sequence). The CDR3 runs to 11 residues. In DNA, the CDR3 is TGCAGTGAGTACCTGAACACTGAAGCTTTCTTT. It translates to CSEYLNTEAFF.

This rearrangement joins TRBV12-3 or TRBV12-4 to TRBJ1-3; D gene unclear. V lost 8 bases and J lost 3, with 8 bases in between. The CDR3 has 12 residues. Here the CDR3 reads CASAMGGNTIYF. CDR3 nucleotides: TGTGCCAGCGCAATGGGTGGAAACACCATATATTTT.

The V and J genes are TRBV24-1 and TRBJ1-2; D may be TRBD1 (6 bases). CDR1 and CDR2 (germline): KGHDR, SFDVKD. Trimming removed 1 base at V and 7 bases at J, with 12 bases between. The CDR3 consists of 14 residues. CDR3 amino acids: CATSDFAGAGGYTF. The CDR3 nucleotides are TGTGCCACCAGTGATTTTGCGGGGGCGGGTGGCTACACCTTC.

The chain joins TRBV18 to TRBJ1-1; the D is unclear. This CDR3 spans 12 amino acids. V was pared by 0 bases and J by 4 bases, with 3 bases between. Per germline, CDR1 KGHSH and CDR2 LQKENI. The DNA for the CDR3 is TGTGCCAGCTCACCACCTAGCACTGAAGCTTTCTTT. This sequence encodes CASSPPSTEAFF.

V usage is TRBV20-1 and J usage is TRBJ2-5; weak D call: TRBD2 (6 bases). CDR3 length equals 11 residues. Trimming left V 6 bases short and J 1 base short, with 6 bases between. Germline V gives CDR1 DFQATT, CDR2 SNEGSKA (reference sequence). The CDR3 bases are TGCAGTGCGGGGGGCCAAGAGACCCAGTACTTC. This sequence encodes CSAGGQETQYF.

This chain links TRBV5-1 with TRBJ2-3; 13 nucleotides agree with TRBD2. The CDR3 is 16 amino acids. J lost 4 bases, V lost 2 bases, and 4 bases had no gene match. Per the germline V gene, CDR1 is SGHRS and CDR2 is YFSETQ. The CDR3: CASSLLAGGQADTQYF. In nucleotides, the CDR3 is TGCGCCAGCAGCTTACTAGCGGGGGGGCAGGCAGATACGCAGTATTTT. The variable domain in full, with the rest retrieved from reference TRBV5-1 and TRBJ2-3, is KAGVTQTPRYLIKTRGQQVTLSCSPISGHRSVSWYQQTPGQGLQFLFEYFSETQRNKGNFPGRFSGRQFSNSRSEMNVSTLELGDSALYLCASSLLAGGQADTQYFGPGTRLTVL.

This chain's CDR3 is CASPHRTGESYGYTF. Written as DNA, the CDR3 is TGTGCAAGTCCCCACCGGACAGGGGAGAGCTATGGCTACACCTTC. The chain links TRBV12-2 to TRBJ1-2; TRBD1, the table's D call, lacks a check against the DNA. TRBV12-2 is reported as a pseudogene. CDR3 length: 15 amino acids.

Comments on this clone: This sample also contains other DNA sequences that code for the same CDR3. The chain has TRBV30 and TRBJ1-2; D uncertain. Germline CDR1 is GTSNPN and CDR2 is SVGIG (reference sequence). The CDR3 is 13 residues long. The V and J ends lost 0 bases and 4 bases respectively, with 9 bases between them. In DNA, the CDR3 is TGTGCCTGGAGTGTGGGTGGCGGCTATGGCTACACCTTC. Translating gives CAWSVGGGYGYTF.